The text below deals with one T cell receptor beta chain. Libraries were prepared by immunoSEQ multiplex PCR; TCRdb keeps only in-frame clonotypes and omits some of them. The sample carries tens of thousands of clones, approximately 80% recorded once. This entry comes from a study of blood T cell repertoires in COVID-19. This CDR3 comprises 14 residues. The germline V gene encodes CDR1 LGHDT and CDR2 YNNKEL (reference sequence). After removal of 3 bases from V and 4 bases from J, the junction contained 5 bases not matched to a gene. The sequenced sample consisted of peripheral blood. The chain combines TRBV3-1 (or the pseudogene TRBV3-2) with TRBJ2-7; TRBD2 matches at 8 bases. This clonotype originated in a human donor in a cohort sampled during active COVID-19. The chain's CDR3 is CASSHRAGAYEQYF. The CDR3 bases are TGTGCCAGCAGCCATCGAGCGGGAGCGTACGAGCAGTACTTC.